The following is a TCR beta chain sequence with its context. Its antigen remains unknown. The data originate from a study of T cell responses to AZD1222 COVID-19 vaccine. Study findings and constraints: Donors were chiefly white British, with a greater number of females, and clonal diversity was perhaps underestimated.

The data were produced by immunoSEQ multiplex PCR, yet TCRdb's version contains in-frame clones alone and is incomplete. The sample shows over 80,000 clones, over 75% of them seen only once. V lost 3 bases to trimming and J lost 5 bases; unmatched junction nucleotides: 3. The germline gives CDR1 MDHEN, CDR2 SYDVKM. This CDR3 region has 15 residues. The source is an adult in good health. The sample here was peripheral blood, taken on day 0 of AZD1222 vaccination. The chain is built from TRBV28 and TRBJ2-3; 12 bases line up with TRBD1. The CDR3 here is CASSLGTGGGDTQYF. The DNA for the CDR3 is TGTGCCAGCAGTTTGGGGACAGGGGGCGGAGATACGCAGTATTTT.